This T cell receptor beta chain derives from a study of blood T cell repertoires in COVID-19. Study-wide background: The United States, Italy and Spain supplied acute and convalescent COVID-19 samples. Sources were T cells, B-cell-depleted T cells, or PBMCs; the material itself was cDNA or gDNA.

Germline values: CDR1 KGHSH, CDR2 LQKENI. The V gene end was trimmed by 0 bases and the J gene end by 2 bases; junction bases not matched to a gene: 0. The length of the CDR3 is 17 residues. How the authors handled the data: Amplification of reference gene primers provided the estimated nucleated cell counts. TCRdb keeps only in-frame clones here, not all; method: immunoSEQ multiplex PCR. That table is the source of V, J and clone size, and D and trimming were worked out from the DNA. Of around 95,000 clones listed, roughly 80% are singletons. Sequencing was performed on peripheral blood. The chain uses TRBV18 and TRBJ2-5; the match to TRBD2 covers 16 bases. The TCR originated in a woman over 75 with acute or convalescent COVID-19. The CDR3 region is CASSPPGLAGGQETQYF. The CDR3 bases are TGTGCCAGCTCACCACCGGGACTAGCGGGGGGGCAAGAGACCCAGTACTTC.